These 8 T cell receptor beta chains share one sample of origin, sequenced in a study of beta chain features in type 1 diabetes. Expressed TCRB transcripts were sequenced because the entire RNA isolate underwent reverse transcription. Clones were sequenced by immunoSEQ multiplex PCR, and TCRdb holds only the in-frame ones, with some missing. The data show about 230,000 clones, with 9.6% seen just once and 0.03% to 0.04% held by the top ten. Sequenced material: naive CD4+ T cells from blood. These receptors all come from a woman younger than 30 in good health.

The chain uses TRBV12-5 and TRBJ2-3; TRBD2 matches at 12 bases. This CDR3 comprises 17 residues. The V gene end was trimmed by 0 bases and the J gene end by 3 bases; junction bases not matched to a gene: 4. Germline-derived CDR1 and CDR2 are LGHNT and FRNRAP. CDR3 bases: TGTGCTAGTGGTTTGGTGACTAGCGGGAGTGGGACAGATACGCAGTATTTT. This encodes CASGLVTSGSGTDTQYF.

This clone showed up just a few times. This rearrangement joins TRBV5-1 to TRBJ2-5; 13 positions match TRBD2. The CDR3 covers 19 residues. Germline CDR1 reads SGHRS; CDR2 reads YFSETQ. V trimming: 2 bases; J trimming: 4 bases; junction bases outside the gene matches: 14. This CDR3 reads CASSLTPAYTSGRGETQYF. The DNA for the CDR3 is TGCGCCAGCAGCTTAACGCCCGCCTATACTAGCGGGAGGGGAGAGACCCAGTACTTC.

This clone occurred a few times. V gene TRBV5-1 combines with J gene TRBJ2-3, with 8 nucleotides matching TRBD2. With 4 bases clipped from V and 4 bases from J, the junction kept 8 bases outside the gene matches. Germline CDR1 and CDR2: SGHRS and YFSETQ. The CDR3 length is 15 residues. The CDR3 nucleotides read TGCGCCAGCAGCCTCTGGGCCGGGGGGGCAGATACGCAGTATTTT. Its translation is CASSLWAGGADTQYF.

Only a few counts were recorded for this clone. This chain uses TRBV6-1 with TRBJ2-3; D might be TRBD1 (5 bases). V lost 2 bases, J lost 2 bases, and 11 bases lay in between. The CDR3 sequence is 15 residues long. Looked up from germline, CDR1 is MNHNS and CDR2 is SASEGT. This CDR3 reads CASSELNRHTDTQYF. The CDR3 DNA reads TGTGCCAGCAGTGAATTGAACAGGCACACAGATACGCAGTATTTT.

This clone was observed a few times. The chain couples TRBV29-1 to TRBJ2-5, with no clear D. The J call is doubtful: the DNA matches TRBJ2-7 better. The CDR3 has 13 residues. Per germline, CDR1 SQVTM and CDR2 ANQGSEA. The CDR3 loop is CSVALLPSYEQYF. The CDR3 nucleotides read TGCAGCGTTGCCCTCTTACCCTCCTACGAGCAGTACTTC.

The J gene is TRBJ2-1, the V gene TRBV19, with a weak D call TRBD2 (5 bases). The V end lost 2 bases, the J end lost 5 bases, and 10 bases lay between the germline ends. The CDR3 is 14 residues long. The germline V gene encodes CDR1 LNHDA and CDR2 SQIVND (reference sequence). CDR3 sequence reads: CASSIRGADNEQFF. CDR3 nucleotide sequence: TGTGCCAGTAGTATACGGGGAGCGGACAATGAGCAGTTCTTC.

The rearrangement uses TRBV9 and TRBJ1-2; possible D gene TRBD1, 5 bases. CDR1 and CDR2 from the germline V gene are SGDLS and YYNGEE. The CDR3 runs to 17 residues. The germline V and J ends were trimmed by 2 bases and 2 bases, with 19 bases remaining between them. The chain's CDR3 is CASSVSDQGALNYGYTF. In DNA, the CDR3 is TGTGCCAGCAGCGTTTCAGACCAAGGGGCTTTGAACTATGGCTACACCTTC.

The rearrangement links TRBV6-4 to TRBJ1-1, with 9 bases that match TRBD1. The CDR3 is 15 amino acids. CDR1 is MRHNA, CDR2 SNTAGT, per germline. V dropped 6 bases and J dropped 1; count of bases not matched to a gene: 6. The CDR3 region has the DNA TGTGCCAGCAGGGACAGGGGCAACCCGAACACTGAAGCTTTCTTT. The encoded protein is CASRDRGNPNTEAFF.